Each of the 4 T cell receptor beta chains below was sequenced from the same sample in a study of technical replicates of blood from a handful of donors. Profiling relied on immunoSEQ multiplex PCR, and the TCRdb table lists in-frame clones only, not all of them. This sample has some 78,000 clones, with approximately 93% found just once. The sample comprised T cells isolated from PBMCs. The receptors were sampled from a human donor in good health.

This chain's CDR3 is CAISDFDRGGTEAFF. CDR3 sequence (DNA): TGTGCCATCAGTGACTTCGACAGGGGAGGAACTGAAGCTTTCTTT. V gene TRBV10-3 combines with J gene TRBJ1-1; 8 nucleotides align to TRBD1. The CDR3 length is 15 residues. V dropped 3 bases and J dropped 5; count of bases not matched to a gene: 8. Germline V gene lookup returns CDR1 ENHRY and CDR2 SYGVKD.

The chain joins TRBV29-1 to TRBJ1-2; D is undetermined. CDR1 and CDR2 from the germline V gene are SQVTM and ANQGSEA. V was cut by 4 bases and J by 3 bases, with 9 bases left in between. This CDR3 comprises 12 residues. CDR3 bases: TGCAGCGTTGGTGACGGAGACTATGGCTACACCTTC. It yields the protein CSVGDGDYGYTF.

The chain has TRBV4-1 and TRBJ2-7; no clear D. Germline CDR1 and CDR2: MGHRA and YSYEKL. Trimming took off 1 base at V and 4 bases at J, with 8 bases between the two ends. The CDR3 totals 13 residues. The CDR3 nucleotides read TGCGCCAGCAGCCAAGGACTCAGATACGAGCAGTACTTC. This gives the protein CASSQGLRYEQYF.

This chain connects TRBV28 to TRBJ1-3, with 9 bases lining up with TRBD1. Germline CDR1 MDHEN, CDR2 SYDVKM. The CDR3 has 15 residues. J lost 4 bases, V lost 6 bases, and 7 bases had no gene match. CDR3 sequence reads: CASSYTGGRGNTIYF. The CDR3 DNA sequence: TGTGCCAGCAGCTATACAGGGGGCAGGGGAAACACCATATATTTT.